This T cell receptor (beta chain) was documented in a study of sequential checkpoint blockade in melanoma. Specified treatment: randomized to nivolumab then ipilimumab (arm A) or the reverse (arm B). This clone was recorded only once. This CDR3 has 15 amino acids. With 2 bases clipped from V and 3 bases from J, the junction kept 6 bases outside the gene matches. Germline-derived CDR1 and CDR2 are SGHKS and YYEKEE (reference sequence). Using immunoSEQ multiplex PCR, the repertoire was profiled, and TCRdb retains in-frame clones only, with some absent. This repertoire shows some 19,000 clones, approximately 81% found once; its top ten account for 30% to 35%.

The receptor comes from a human donor with melanoma. This chain connects TRBV5-5 to TRBJ2-7; TRBD2 matches 9 bases. Here the sequenced sample was CD8+ T cells sorted from blood (inferred from file names), taken from a patient given nivolumab and ipilimumab in sequence. Here the CDR3 DNA reads TGTGCCAGCAGCTTTTTGCGGGGGGGACACTACGAGCAGTACTTC. This codes for CASSFLRGGHYEQYF.